These T cell receptor beta chains were read from a single sample in a study of siplizumab effects on memory and regulatory T cells. Data came from immunoSEQ multiplex PCR; TCRdb stores just in-frame clones and leaves some out. The sample contains some 100,000 clones, approximately 97% of which appear only once. The sequencing sample was made of naive CD4+ T cells sorted from blood. The source of these receptors is a human donor in good health. Each CDR3 is given with its conserved first and last residue. D genes are given only for firm matches. Expanded clones get a size class; other rows say once, few or many, or leave the size out.

once	TRBJ1-2	TRBV27	TRBD1	CASSPSGTGIGYTF	TGTGCCAGCAGTCCCTCCGGGACAGGGATCGGCTACACCTTC
NA	TRBJ1-6	TRBV19	TRBD1	CASSQTGTANNSPLHF	TGTGCCAGTAGTCAAACCGGGACAGCTAATAATTCACCCCTCCACTTT
once	TRBJ2-1	TRBV29-1	NA	CSVGSGYSSYNEQFF	TGCAGCGTTGGTAGTGGATATAGCTCCTACAATGAACAGTTCTTC
NA	TRBJ1-2	TRBV6-5	NA	CASSYAGAVAYGYTF	TGTGCCAGCAGTTACGCAGGGGCGGTGGCCTATGGCTACACCTTC
NA	TRBJ2-5	TRBV6-5	TRBD1	CASSYWTGRETQYF	TGTGCCAGCAGTTACTGGACAGGGAGGGAGACCCAGTACTTC
NA	TRBJ1-1	TRBV5-1	TRBD1	CASSLTGTGDTEAFF	TGCGCCAGCAGCTTAACCGGGACAGGGGACACTGAAGCTTTCTTT
once	TRBJ1-5	TRBV19	NA	CASTPRGHSNQPQHF	TGTGCCAGTACCCCTAGAGGGCATAGCAATCAGCCCCAGCATTTT
NA	TRBJ2-1	TRBV5-1	TRBD2	CASSLAGTSGHNEQFF	TGCGCCAGCAGCTTGGCAGGGACTAGCGGACACAATGAGCAGTTCTTC
NA	TRBJ1-2	TRBV11-2	TRBD1	CASSLVLRDRDPGYTF	TGTGCCAGCAGCTTAGTGCTCCGGGACAGGGATCCTGGCTACACCTTC
NA	TRBJ2-1	TRBV7-9	NA	CASSLIRVNEQFF	TGTGCCAGCAGCTTGATCAGGGTCAATGAGCAGTTCTTC
NA	TRBJ1-1	TRBV10-1	TRBD1	CASSEPRDRGPNTEAFF	TGCGCCAGCAGTGAGCCCCGGGACAGGGGCCCGAACACTGAAGCTTTCTTT
NA	TRBJ2-1	TRBV5-5	TRBD1	CASSRTDRVGEQFF	TGTGCCAGCAGCCGGACAGACAGGGTAGGGGAGCAGTTCTTC
NA	TRBJ2-7	TRBV30	TRBD1	CAWSGTGKTYEQYF	TGTGCCTGGAGTGGGACAGGGAAAACCTACGAGCAGTACTTC